This TCR beta chain was identified during a study of PD-1 blockade in classical Hodgkin lymphoma. Study findings and constraints: Exclusion was applied to patients who started nivolumab under 1 year after ASCT. By cycle point C4D1, TCR diversity had risen significantly in CD4+ cells (but not CD8+ cells).

The CDR3 runs to 14 residues. With 3 bases removed from V and 4 bases from J, the gap between germline ends came to 9 bases. Germline V gene sequence: CDR1 KGHSH, CDR2 LQKENI. Time point defined: cycle 4 day 1 (C4D1), after around six weeks of nivolumab. Following autologous stem cell transplantation, relapse occurred in every patient, and exposure to brentuximab vedotin varied. The study recorded best responses of complete response, partial response or progressive disease. Comments on this clone: Its antigen is currently unknown.

Assay used: immunoSEQ multiplex PCR; TCRdb lists only in-frame clones, some missing. Of tens of thousands of clones in the sample, roughly four fifths are singletons; the top ten hold more than 20%. The chain uses TRBV18 and TRBJ2-2; D remains ambiguous. Material: peripheral blood mononuclear cells (PBMCs), obtained before the fourth cycle of nivolumab. This clonotype was obtained from a human donor with classical Hodgkin lymphoma. CDR3 in amino acids: CASSPGRPTGELFF. DNA for the CDR3: TGTGCCAGCTCACCTGGTCGTCCCACCGGGGAGCTGTTTTTT. Supplemented by reference TRBV18 and TRBJ2-2, the full variable domain reads NAGVMQNPRHLVRRRGQEARLRCSPMKGHSHVYWYRQLPEEGLKFMVYLQKENIIDESGMPKERFSAEFPKEGPSILRIQQVVRGDSAAYFCASSPGRPTGELFFGEGSRLTVL.